These 6 T cell receptor beta chains originate from one sample sequenced in a study of blood T cell repertoires in COVID-19 (dated by TCRdb to the early 2020s). Library prep was done by the immunoSEQ multiplex PCR assay. TCRdb limited this immuneACCESS table to in-frame rearrangements with V and J called. A share of clones is missing; checked studies link under half to unresolved V genes, and the rest is unexplained. This sample gives 65,000 to 80,000 clones in total; nearly 90% of them show up just once. The ten most abundant clones make up around 2.8% of the sample. The sequenced sample was peripheral blood. Receptors were obtained from a man aged 65-85 years with active or convalescent COVID-19.

This clone has a single count. This chain uses TRBV10-3 with TRBJ1-6, with 9 bases matching TRBD1. The ends lost 3 bases at V and 10 bases at J; junction bases unmatched: 4. CDR1 is ENHRY, CDR2 SYGVKD, per germline. The CDR3 is made up of 14 amino acids. The CDR3 loop is CAISEQGASSPLHF. In DNA, the CDR3 is TGTGCCATCAGTGAACAGGGGGCTTCATCACCCCTCCACTTT.

This clone was counted between two and nine times. This sequence joins TRBV6-6 and TRBJ2-2, with 15 bases matching TRBD2. This CDR3 comprises 17 residues. Trimming cost V 5 bases and J 4 bases; bases outside gene matches: 5. The germline V gene has CDR1 MNHNY and CDR2 SVGAGI (reference sequence). DNA of the CDR3: TGTGCCAGCAGTCGGGGACTAGCGGGAGGCCTCACCGGGGAGCTGTTTTTT. It translates to CASSRGLAGGLTGELFF.

This chain connects TRBV19 to TRBJ1-5, with 7 bases lining up with TRBD1. Germline CDR1 is LNHDA and CDR2 is SQIVND (reference sequence). The junction had 9 bases not matched to a gene; V was cut back by 3 bases and J by 7 bases. This CDR3 is built from 15 residues. CDR3 loop: CASSINGRGWQPQHF. The DNA of the CDR3 is TGTGCCAGTAGTATCAACGGCAGGGGGTGGCAGCCCCAGCATTTT.

The chain carries TRBV10-2 and TRBJ1-5, with D unclear. Trimming cost V 10 bases and J 4 bases, with 14 bases left between them. The CDR3 totals 13 residues. The V gene's germline CDR1 is WSHSY and CDR2 SAAADI. CDR3: CATSGGRNQPQHF. CDR3 DNA: TGCGCCACCTCTGGAGGGCGGAATCAGCCCCAGCATTTT.

The rearrangement joins TRBV7-2 to TRBJ2-5, with 11 bases identical to TRBD1. CDR1 and CDR2 from the germline V gene are SGHTA and FQGNSA. The V gene end was trimmed by 5 bases and the J gene end by 6 bases; junction bases not matched to a gene: 2. The CDR3 sequence is 13 residues long. CDR3 region: CASSKDRGQTQYF. In nucleotides, the CDR3 is TGTGCCAGCAGCAAGGACAGGGGGCAGACCCAGTACTTC. The complete variable domain, with remaining parts taken from reference TRBV7-2 and TRBJ2-5, reads GAGVSQSPSNKVTEKGKDVELRCDPISGHTALYWYRQSLGQGLEFLIYFQGNSAPDKSGLPSDRFSAERTGGSVSTLTIQRTQQEDSAVYLCASSKDRGQTQYFGPGTRLLVL.

The CDR3 coding sequence is TGTGCCAGCAGCGCCCAGGGACTAGCCCAAGAGACCCAGTACTTC. This sequence encodes CASSAQGLAQETQYF. The gene calls are TRBV7-2 and TRBJ2-5; 9 positions match TRBD2. Per germline, CDR1 SGHTA and CDR2 FQGNSA. After removal of 5 bases from V and 1 base from J, the junction contained 5 bases not matched to a gene. The CDR3 is 15 residues long. Supplemented by reference TRBV7-2 and TRBJ2-5, the full variable domain reads GAGVSQSPSNKVTEKGKDVELRCDPISGHTALYWYRQSLGQGLEFLIYFQGNSAPDKSGLPSDRFSAERTGGSVSTLTIQRTQQEDSAVYLCASSAQGLAQETQYFGPGTRLLVL.